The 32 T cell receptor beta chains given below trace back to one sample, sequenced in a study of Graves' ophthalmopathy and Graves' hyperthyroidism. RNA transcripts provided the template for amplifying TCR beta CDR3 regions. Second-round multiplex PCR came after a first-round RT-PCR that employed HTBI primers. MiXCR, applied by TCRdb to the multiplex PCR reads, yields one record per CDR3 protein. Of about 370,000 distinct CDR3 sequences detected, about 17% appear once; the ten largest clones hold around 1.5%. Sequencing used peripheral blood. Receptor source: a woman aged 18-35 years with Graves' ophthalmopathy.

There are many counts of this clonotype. The CDR3 DNA follows: TGTGCCAGCAGCCTTAGCGGGGGGCACTACGAGCAGTACTTC. This sequence encodes CASSLSGGHYEQYF. The chain employs TRBV7-2 and TRBJ2-7, with 10 bases matching TRBD2. The V gene end was trimmed by 5 bases and the J gene end by 3 bases; junction bases not matched to a gene: 4. The germline gives CDR1 SGHTA, CDR2 FQGNSA. The CDR3 extends over 14 amino acids. The full variable domain, completed using reference TRBV7-2 and TRBJ2-7, is GAGVSQSPSNKVTEKGKDVELRCDPISGHTALYWYRQSLGQGLEFLIYFQGNSAPDKSGLPSDRFSAERTGGSVSTLTIQRTQQEDSAVYLCASSLSGGHYEQYFGPGTRLTVT.

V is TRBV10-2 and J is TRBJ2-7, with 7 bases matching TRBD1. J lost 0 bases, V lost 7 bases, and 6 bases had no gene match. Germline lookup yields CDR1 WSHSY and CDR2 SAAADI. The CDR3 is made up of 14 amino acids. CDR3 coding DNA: TGCGCCAGCAACCCGGGACAGTACTCCTACGAGCAGTACTTC. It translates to CASNPGQYSYEQYF.

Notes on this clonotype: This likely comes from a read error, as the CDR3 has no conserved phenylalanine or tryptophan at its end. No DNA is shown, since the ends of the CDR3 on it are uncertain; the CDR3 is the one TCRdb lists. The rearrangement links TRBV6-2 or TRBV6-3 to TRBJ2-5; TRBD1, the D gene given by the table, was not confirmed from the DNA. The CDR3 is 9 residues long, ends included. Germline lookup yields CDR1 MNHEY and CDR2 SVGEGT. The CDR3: CASSWGGGL.

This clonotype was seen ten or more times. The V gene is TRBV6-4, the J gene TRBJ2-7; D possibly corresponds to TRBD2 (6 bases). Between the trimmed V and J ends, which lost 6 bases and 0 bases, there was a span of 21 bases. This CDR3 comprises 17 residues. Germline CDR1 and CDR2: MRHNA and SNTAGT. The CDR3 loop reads CASSPRGGGLSSYEQYF. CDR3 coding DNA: TGTGCCAGCAGCCCACGGGGTGGGGGGTTGAGCTCCTACGAGCAGTACTTC.

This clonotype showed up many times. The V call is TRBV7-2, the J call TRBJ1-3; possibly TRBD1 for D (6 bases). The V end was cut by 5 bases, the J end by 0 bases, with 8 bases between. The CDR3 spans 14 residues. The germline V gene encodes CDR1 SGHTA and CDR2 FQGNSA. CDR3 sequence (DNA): TGTGCCAGCAGCGCACAGGGCTCTGGAAACACCATATATTTT. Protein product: CASSAQGSGNTIYF.

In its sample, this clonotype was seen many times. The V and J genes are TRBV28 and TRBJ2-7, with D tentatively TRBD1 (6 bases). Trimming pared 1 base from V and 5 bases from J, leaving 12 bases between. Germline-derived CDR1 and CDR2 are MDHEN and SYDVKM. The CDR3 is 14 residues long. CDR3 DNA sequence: TGTGCCAGCAGTTTATCGGTGACAGGTCACGAGCAGTACTTC. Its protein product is CASSLSVTGHEQYF.

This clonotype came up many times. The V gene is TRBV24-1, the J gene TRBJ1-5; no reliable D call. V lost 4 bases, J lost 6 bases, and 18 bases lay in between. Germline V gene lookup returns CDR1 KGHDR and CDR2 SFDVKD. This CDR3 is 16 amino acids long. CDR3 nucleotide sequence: TGTGCCACCAGTGACTCCAGAAAGGCCGACGGTCAGCCCCAGCATTTT. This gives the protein CATSDSRKADGQPQHF.

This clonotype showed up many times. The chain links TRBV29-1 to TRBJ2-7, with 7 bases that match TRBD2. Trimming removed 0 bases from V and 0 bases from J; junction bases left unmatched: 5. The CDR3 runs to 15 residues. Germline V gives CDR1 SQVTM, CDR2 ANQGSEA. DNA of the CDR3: TGCAGCGTTGAAGATCTTAGCGGGCTCTCCTACGAGCAGTACTTC. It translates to CSVEDLSGLSYEQYF.

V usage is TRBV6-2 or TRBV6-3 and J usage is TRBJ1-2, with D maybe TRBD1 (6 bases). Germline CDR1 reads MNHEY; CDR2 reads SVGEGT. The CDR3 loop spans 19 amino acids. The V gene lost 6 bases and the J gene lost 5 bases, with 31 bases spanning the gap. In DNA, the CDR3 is TGTGCCAGCAGCCCAGTCCGGGACACTGGAGAAGTCGGCGGGTATGGCTACACCTTC. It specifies CASSPVRDTGEVGGYGYTF.

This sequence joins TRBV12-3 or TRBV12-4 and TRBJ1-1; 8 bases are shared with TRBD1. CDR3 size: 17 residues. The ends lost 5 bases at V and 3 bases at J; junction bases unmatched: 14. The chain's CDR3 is CASSPTDRGPRDTEAFF. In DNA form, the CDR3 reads TGTGCCAGCAGTCCCACAGACAGGGGACCTCGGGACACTGAAGCTTTCTTT.

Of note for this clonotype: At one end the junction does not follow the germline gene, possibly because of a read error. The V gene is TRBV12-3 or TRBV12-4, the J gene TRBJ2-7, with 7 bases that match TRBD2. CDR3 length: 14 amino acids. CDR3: CASSLAVRLYEQYF. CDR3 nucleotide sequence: TGTGCCAGCAGTCTAGCGGTCCGCCTATACGAGCAGTACTTC.

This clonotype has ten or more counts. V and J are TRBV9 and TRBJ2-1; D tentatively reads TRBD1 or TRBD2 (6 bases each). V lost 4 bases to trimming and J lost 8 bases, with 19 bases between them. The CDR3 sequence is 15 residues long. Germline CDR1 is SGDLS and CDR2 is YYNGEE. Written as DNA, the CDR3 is TGTGCCAGCAGCCCCGAATGGGGGGCTAGGGATGAGCAGTTCTTC. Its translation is CASSPEWGARDEQFF.

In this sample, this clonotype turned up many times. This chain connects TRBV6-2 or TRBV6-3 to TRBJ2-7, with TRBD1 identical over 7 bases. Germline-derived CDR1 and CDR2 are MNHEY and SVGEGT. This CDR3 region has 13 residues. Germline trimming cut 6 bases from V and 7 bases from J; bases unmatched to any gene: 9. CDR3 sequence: CASRRDRVGEQYF. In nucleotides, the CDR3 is TGTGCCAGCAGACGTGACAGGGTAGGGGAGCAGTACTTC.

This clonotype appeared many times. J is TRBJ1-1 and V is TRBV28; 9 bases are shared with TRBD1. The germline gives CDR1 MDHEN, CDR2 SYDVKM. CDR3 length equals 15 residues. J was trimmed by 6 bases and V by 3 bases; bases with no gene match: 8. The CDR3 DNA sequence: TGTGCCAGCAGTTTGGCGGGACAGGGAACGGCTGAAGCTTTCTTT. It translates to CASSLAGQGTAEAFF.

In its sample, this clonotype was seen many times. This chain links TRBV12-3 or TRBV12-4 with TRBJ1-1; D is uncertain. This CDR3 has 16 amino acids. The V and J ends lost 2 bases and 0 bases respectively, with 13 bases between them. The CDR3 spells CASSLWRGRMNTEAFF. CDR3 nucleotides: TGTGCCAGCAGTTTATGGCGTGGCCGAATGAACACTGAAGCTTTCTTT.

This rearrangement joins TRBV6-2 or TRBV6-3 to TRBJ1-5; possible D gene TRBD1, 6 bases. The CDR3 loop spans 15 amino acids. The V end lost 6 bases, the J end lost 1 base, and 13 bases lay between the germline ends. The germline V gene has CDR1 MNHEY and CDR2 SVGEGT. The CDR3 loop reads CASRPGQWSNQPQHF. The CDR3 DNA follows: TGTGCCAGCAGGCCCGGACAGTGGAGCAATCAGCCCCAGCATTTT.

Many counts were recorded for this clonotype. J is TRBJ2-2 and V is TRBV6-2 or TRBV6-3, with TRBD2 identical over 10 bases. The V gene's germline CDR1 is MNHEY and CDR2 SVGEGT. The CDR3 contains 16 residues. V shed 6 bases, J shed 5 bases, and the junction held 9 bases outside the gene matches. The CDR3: CASSKLAGLGTGELFF. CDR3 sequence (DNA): TGTGCCAGCAGCAAACTAGCGGGGTTAGGTACCGGGGAGCTGTTTTTT.

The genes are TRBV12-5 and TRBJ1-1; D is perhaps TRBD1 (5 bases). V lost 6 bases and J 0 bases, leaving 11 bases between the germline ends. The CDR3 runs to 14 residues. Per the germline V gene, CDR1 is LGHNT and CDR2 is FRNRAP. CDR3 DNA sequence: TGTGCTAGTGGCCTCGACAGCCTGAACACTGAAGCTTTCTTT. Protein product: CASGLDSLNTEAFF.

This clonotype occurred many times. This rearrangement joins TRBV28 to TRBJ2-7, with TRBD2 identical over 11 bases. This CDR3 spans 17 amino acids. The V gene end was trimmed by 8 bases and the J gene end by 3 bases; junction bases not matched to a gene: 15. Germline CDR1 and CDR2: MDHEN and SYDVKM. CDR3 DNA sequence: TGTGCCAGCTTCTTAAGGAAAACGACTAGCGGGGACTACGAGCAGTACTTC. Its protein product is CASFLRKTTSGDYEQYF.

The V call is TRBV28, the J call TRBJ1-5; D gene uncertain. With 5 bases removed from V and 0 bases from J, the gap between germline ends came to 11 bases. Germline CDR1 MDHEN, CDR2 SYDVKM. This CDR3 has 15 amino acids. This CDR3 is CASSQTYPSNQPQHF. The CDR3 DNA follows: TGTGCCAGCAGTCAAACATACCCTAGCAATCAGCCCCAGCATTTT.

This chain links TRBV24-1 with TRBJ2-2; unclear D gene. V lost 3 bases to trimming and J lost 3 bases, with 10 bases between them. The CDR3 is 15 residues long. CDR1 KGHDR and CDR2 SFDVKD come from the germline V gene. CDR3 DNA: TGTGCCACCAGTGATGCCCGACAAGACACCGGGGAGCTGTTTTTT. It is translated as CATSDARQDTGELFF.

CDR3 sequence (DNA): TGTGCCACCCAGGGGACAACCTACGAGCAGTACTTC. Translation: CATQGTTYEQYF. V usage is TRBV11-2 and J usage is TRBJ2-7; D is perhaps TRBD1 (6 bases). Germline CDR1 reads SGHAT; CDR2 reads FQNNGV. The CDR3 extends over 12 amino acids. V was pared by 10 bases and J by 2 bases, with 12 bases between.

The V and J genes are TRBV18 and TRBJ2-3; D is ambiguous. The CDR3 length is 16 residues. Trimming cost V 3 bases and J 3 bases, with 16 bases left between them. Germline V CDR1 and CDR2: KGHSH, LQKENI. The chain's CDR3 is CASSPIITRTTDTQYF. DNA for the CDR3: TGTGCCAGCTCACCGATCATAACACGCACAACAGATACGCAGTATTTT. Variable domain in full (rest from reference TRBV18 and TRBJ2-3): NAGVMQNPRHLVRRRGQEARLRCSPMKGHSHVYWYRQLPEEGLKFMVYLQKENIIDESGMPKERFSAEFPKEGPSILRIQQVVRGDSAAYFCASSPIITRTTDTQYFGPGTRLTVL.

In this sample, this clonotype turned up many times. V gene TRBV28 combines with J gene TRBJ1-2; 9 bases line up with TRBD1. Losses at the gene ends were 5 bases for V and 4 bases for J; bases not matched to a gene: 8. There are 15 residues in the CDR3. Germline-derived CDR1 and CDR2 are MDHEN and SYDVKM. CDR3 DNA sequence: TGTGCCAGCAGTCCGGCCGACAGGGGGACCTATGGCTACACCTTC. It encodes CASSPADRGTYGYTF.

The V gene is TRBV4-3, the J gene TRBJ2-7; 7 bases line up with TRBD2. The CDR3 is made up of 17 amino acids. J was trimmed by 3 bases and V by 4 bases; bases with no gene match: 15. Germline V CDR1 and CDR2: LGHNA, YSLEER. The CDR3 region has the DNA TGCGCCAGCAGCCGAGATTTTGGGGGGGAAACTCACTACGAGCAGTACTTC. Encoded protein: CASSRDFGGETHYEQYF.

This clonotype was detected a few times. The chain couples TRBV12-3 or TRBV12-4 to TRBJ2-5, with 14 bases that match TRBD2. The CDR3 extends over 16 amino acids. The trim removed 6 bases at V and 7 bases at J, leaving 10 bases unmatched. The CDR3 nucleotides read TGTGCCAGCAGCTCTCTGGGACTAGCGGGAGAAGGGACCCAGTACTTC. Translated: CASSSLGLAGEGTQYF.

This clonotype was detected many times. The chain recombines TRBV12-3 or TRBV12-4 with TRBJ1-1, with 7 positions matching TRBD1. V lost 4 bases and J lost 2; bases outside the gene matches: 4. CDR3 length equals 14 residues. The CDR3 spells CASSWTGYNTEAFF. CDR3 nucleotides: TGTGCCAGCAGTTGGACAGGATACAACACTGAAGCTTTCTTT.

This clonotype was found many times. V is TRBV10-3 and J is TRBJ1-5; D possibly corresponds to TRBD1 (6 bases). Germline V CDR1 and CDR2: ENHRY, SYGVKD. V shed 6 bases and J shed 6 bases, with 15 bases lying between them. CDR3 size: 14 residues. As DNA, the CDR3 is TGTGCCATCAGACAGGGAGGGGAGAGTCAGCCCCAGCATTTT. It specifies CAIRQGGESQPQHF.

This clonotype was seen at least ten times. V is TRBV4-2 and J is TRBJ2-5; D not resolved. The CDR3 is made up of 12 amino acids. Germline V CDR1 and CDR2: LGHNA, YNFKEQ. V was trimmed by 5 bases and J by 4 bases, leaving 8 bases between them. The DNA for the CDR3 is TGTGCCAGCAGCGACATAATAGAGACCCAGTACTTC. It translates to CASSDIIETQYF.

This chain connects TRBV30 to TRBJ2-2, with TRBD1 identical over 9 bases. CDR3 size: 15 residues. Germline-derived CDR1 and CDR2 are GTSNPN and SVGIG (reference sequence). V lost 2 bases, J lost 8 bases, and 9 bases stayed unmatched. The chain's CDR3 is CAWSRRQGVTGELFF. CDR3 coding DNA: TGTGCCTGGAGTCGGAGACAGGGGGTCACGGGGGAGCTGTTTTTT.

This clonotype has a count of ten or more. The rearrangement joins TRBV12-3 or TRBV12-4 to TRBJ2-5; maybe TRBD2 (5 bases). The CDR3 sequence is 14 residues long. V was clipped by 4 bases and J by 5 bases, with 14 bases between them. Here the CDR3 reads CASSSSGTWETQYF. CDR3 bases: TGTGCCAGCAGTTCCAGCGGAACCTGGGAGACCCAGTACTTC.

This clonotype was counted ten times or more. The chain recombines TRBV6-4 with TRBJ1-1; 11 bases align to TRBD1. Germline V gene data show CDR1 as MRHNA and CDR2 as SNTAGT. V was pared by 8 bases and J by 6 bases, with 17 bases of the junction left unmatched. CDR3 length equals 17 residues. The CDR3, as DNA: TGTGCCAGCGCGACTTGGACAGGGGGCGTGAAGAGGTCTGAAGCTTTCTTT. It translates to CASATWTGGVKRSEAFF.